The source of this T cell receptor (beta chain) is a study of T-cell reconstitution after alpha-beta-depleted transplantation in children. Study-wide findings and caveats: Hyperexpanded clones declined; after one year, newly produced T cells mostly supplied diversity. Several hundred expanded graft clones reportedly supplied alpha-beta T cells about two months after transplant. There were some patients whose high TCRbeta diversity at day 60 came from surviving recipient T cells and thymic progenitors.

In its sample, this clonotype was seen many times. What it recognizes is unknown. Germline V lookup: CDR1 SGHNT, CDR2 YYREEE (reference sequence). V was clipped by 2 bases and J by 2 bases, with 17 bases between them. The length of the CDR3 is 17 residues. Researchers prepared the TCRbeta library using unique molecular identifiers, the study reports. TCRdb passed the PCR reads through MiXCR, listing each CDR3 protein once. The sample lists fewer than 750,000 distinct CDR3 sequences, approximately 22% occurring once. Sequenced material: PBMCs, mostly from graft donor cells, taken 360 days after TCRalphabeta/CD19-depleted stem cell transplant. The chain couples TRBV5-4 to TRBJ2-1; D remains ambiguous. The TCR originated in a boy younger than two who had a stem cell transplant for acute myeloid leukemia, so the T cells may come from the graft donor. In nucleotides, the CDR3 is TGTGCCAGCAGCTTAGTAAGTGGACCTGACCCCTACAATGAGCAGTTCTTC. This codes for CASSLVSGPDPYNEQFF.